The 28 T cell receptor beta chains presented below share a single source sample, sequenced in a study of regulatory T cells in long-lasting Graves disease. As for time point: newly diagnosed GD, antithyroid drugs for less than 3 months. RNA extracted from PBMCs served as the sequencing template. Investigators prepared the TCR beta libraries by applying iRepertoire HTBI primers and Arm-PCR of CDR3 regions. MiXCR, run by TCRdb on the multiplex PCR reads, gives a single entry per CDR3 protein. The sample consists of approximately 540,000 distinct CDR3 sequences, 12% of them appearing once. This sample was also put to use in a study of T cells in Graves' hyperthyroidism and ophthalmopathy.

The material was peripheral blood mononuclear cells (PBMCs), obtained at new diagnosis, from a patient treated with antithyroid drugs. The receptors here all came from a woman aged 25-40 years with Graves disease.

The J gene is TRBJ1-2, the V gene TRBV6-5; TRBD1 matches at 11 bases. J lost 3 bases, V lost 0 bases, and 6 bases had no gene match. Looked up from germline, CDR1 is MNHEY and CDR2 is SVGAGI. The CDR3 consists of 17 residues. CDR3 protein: CASSYSGQGANYYGYTF. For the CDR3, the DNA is TGTGCCAGCAGTTACTCCGGACAGGGGGCGAACTACTATGGCTACACCTTC.

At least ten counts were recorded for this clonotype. The CDR3 sequence: CASSLSGLAGRRYNEQFF. For the CDR3, the DNA is TGTGCCAGCAGCTTATCGGGACTAGCGGGACGGCGATACAATGAGCAGTTCTTC. The rearrangement uses TRBV7-6 and TRBJ2-1; the match to TRBD2 covers 13 bases. CDR1 is SGHVS and CDR2 is FNYEAQ in the germline V gene. This CDR3 has 18 amino acids. The junction had 8 bases not matched to a gene; V was cut back by 2 bases and J by 4 bases. Full variable domain (remainder filled in from reference TRBV7-6 and TRBJ2-1): GAGVSQSPRYKVTKRGQDVALRCDPISGHVSLYWYRQALGQGPEFLTYFNYEAQQDKSGLPNDRFSAERPEGSISTLTIQRTEQRDSAMYRCASSLSGLAGRRYNEQFFGPGTRLTVL.

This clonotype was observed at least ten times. DNA of the CDR3: TGTGCCAGCAGCCCCGACCCTACCTACGAGCAGTACTTC. Translated: CASSPDPTYEQYF. The V gene is TRBV5-6, the J gene TRBJ2-7, with unresolved D. Trimming pared 4 bases from V and 2 bases from J, leaving 10 bases between. The CDR3 extends over 13 amino acids. The germline gives CDR1 SGHDT, CDR2 YYEEEE.

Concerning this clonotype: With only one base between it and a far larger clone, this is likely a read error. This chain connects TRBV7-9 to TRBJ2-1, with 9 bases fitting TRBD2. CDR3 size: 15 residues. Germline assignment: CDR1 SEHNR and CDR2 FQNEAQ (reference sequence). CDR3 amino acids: CASSPLAGTNNEQLF. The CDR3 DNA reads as TGTGCCAGCAGCCCTCTAGCGGGAACCAACAATGAGCAGCTCTTC.

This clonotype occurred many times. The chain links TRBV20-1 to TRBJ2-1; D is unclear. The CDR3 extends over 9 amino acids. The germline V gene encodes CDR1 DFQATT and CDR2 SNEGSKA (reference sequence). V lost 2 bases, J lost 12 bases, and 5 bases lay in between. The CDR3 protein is CSARRGQFF. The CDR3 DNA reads TGCAGTGCTAGACGCGGGCAGTTCTTC.

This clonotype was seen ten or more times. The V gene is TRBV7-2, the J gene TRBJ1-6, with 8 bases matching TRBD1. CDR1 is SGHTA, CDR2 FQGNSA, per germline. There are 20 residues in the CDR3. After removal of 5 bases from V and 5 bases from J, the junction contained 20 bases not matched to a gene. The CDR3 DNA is TGTGCCAGCAGCCCCAGCGTCCCGGGACAGGTGTGGTGGAATAATTCACCCCTCCACTTT. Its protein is CASSPSVPGQVWWNNSPLHF.

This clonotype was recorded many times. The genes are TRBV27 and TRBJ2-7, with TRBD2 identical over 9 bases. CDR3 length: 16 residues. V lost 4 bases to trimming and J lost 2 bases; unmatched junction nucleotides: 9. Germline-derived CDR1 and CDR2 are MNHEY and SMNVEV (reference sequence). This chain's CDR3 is CASSSLRAGGPYEQYF. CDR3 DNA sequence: TGTGCCAGCAGTTCGTTGCGAGCGGGAGGACCCTACGAGCAGTACTTC.

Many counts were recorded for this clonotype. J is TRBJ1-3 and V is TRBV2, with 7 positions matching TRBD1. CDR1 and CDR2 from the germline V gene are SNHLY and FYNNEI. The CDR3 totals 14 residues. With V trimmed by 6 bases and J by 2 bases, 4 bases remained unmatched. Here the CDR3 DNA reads TGTGCCAGCAGGGAGCAGGGGGCTGGAAACACCATATATTTT. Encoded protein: CASREQGAGNTIYF. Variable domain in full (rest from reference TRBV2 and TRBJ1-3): EPEVTQTPSHQVTQMGQEVILRCVPISNHLYFYWYRQILGQKVEFLVSFYNNEISEKSEIFDDQFSVERPDGSNFTLKIRSTKLEDSAMYFCASREQGAGNTIYFGEGSWLTVV.

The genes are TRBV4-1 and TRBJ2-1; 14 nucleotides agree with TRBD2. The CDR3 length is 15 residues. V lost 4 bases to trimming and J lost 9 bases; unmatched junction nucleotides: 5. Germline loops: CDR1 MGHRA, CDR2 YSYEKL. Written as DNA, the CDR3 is TGCGCCAGCAGCCGAGGGACTAGCGGGAGAGCTGAGCAGTTCTTC. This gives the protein CASSRGTSGRAEQFF.

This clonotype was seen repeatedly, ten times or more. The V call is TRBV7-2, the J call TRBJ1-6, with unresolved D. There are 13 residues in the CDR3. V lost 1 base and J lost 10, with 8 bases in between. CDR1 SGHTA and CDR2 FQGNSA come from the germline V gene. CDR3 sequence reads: CASSLELESPLHF. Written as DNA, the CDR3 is TGTGCCAGCAGCTTAGAACTGGAGTCACCCCTCCACTTT.

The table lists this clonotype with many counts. CDR3 region: CASSEKNTEAFF. DNA for the CDR3: TGTGCCAGCAGTGAGAAGAACACTGAAGCTTTCTTT. This chain links TRBV6-4 with TRBJ1-1, with no clear D. The CDR3 covers 12 residues. Deletions cut 3 bases from V and 1 base from J, with 3 bases between. The germline CDR1 and CDR2 sequences are MRHNA and SNTAGT.

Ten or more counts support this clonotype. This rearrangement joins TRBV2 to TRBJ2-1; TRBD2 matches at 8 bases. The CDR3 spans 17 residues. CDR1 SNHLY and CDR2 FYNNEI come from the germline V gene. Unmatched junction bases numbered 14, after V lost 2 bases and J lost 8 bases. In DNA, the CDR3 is TGTGCCAGCAGTGAAACACCTGCCGGGACTAGTTACTATGAGCAGTTCTTC. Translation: CASSETPAGTSYYEQFF.

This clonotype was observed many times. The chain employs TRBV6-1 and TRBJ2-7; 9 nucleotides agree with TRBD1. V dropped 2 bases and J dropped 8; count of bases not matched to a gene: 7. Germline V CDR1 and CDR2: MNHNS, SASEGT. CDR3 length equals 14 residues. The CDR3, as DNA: TGTGCCAGCAGTGAATTGGGACAGGGTCGGCAGCAGTACTTC. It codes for CASSELGQGRQQYF.

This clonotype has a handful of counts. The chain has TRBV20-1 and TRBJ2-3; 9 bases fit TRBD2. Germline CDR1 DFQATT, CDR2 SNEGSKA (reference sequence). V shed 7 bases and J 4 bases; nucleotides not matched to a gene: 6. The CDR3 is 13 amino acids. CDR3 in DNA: TGCAGTGTCCTTAGCGGGAGAGCAGATACGCAGTATTTT. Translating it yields CSVLSGRADTQYF.

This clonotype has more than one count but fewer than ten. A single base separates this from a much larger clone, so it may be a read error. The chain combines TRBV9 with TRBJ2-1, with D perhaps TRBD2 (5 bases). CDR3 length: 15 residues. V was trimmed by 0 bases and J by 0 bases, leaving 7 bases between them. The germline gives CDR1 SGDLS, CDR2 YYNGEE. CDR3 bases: TGTGCCAGCAGCGTAGGAGCGGCCTCCTACAATGAGCAGTTCTTC. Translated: CASSVGAASYNEQFF. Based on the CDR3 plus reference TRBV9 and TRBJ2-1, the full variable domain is DSGVTQTPKHLITATGQRVTLRCSPRSGDLSVYWYQQSLDQGLQFLIQYYNGEERAKGNILERFSAQQFPDLHSELNLSSLELGDSALYFCASSVGAASYNEQFFGPGTRLTVL.

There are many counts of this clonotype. CDR3 DNA: TGTGCCAGCAGCTTATCCGGTGGGATCGAAAAACTGTTTTTT. The encoded protein is CASSLSGGIEKLFF. The rearrangement joins TRBV11-2 to TRBJ1-4, with unresolved D. Deletions cut 2 bases from V and 8 bases from J, with 12 bases between. The CDR3 length is 14 residues. Germline CDR1 reads SGHAT; CDR2 reads FQNNGV.

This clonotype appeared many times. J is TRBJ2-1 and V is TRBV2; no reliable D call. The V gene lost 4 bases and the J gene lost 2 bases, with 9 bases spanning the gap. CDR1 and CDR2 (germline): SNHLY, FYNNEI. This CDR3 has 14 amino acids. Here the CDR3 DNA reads TGTGCCAGCAGTGGACGCCGGACCTACAATGAGCAGTTCTTC. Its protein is CASSGRRTYNEQFF.

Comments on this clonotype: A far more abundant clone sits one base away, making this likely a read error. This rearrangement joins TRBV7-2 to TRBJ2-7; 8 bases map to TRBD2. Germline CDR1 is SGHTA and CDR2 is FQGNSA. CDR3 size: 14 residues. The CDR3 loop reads CASGLRGGIYEQYF. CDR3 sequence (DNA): TGTGCCAGCGGCTTACGGGGGGGAATCTACGAGCAGTACTTC.

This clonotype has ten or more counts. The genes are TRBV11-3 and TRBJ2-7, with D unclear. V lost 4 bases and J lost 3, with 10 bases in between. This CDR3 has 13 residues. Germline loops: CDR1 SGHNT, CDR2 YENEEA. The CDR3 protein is CASSYPALYEQYF. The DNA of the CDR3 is TGTGCCAGCAGCTACCCGGCCCTCTACGAGCAGTACTTC.

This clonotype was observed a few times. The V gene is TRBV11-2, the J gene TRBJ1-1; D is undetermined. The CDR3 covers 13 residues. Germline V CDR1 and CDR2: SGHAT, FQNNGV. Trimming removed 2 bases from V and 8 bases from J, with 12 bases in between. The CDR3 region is CASSLNTFTEAFF. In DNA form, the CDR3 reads TGTGCCAGCAGCTTAAACACCTTCACCGAAGCTTTCTTT.

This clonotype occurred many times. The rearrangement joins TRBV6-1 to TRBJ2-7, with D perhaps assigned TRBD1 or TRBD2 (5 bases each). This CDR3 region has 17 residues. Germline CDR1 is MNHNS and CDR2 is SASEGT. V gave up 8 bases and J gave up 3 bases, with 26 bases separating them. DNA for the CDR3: TGTGCCAGCCACCTAGGGGTGGGCGAGAGAGGGAACTACGAGCAGTACTTC. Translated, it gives CASHLGVGERGNYEQYF.

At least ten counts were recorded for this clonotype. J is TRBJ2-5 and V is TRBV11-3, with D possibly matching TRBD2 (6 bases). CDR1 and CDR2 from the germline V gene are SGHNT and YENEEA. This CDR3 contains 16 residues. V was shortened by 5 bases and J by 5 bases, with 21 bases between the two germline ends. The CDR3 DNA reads TGTGCCAGCAGCAAGGGCCTACTATACGGAGGGGAGACCCAGTACTTC. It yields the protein CASSKGLLYGGETQYF.

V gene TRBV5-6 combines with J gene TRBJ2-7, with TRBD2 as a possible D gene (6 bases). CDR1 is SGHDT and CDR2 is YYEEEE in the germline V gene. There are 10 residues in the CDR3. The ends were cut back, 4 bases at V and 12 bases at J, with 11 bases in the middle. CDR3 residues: CASSPGLRYF. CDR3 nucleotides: TGTGCCAGCAGCCCCGGACTACGGTACTTC.

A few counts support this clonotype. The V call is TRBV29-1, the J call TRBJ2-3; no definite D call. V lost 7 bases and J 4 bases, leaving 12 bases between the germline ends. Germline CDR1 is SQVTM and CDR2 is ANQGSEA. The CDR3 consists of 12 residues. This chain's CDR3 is CSAGDGPDTQYF. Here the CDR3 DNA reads TGCAGCGCTGGAGACGGCCCAGATACGCAGTATTTT.

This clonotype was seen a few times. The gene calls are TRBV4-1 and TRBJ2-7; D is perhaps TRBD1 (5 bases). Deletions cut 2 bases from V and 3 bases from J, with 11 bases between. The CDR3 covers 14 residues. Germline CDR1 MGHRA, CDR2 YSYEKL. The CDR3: CASSQTLGLYEQYF. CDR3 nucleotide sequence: TGCGCCAGCAGCCAAACGCTGGGGCTCTACGAGCAGTACTTC.

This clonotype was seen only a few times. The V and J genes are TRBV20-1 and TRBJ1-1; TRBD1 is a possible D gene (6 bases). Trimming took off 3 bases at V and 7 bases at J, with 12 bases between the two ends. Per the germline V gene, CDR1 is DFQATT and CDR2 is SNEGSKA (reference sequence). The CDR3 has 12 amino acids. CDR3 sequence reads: CSASLQGYEAFF. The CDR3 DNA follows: TGCAGTGCTAGCTTACAGGGATATGAAGCTTTCTTT.

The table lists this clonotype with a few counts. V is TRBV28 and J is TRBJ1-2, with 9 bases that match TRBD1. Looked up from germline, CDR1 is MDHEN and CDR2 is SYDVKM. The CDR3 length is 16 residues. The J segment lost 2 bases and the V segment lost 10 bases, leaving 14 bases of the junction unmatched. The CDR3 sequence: CAIRMWGTGINYGYTF. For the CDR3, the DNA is TGTGCCATCAGGATGTGGGGGACAGGGATAAACTATGGCTACACCTTC.

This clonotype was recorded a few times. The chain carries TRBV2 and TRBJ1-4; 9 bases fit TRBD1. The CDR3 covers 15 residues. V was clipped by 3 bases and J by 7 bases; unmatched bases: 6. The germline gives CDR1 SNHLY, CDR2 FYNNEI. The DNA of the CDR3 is TGTGCCAGCAGTGACCCGGGACAGGGTGGTGAAAAACTGTTTTTT. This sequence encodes CASSDPGQGGEKLFF.